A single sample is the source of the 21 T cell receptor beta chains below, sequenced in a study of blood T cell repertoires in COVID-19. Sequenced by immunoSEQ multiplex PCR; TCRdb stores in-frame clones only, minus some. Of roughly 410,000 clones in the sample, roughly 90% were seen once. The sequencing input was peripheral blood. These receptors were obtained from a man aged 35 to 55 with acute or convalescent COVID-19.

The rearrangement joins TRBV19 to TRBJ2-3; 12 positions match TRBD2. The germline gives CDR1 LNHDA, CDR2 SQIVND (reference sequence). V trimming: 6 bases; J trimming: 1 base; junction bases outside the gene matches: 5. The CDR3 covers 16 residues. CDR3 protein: CASSKWTSGGTDTQYF. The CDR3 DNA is TGTGCCAGTAGCAAATGGACTAGCGGGGGCACAGATACGCAGTATTTT. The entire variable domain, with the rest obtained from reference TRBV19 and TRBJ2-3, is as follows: DGGITQSPKYLFRKEGQNVTLSCEQNLNHDAMYWYRQDPGQGLRLIYYSQIVNDFQKGDIAEGYSVSREKKESFPLTVTSAQKNPTAFYLCASSKWTSGGTDTQYFGPGTRLTVL.

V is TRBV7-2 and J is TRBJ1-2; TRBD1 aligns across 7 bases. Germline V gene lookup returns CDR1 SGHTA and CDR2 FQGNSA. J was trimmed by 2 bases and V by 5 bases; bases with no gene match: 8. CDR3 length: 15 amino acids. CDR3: CASSIWTGGNYGYTF. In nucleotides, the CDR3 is TGTGCCAGCAGCATCTGGACAGGAGGAAACTATGGCTACACCTTC.

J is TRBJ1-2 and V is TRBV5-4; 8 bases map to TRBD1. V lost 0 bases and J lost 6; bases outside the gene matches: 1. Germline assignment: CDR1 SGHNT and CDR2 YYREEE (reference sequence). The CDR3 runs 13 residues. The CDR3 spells CASSLGTGNGYTF. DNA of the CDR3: TGTGCCAGCAGCTTGGGGACAGGGAATGGCTACACCTTC.

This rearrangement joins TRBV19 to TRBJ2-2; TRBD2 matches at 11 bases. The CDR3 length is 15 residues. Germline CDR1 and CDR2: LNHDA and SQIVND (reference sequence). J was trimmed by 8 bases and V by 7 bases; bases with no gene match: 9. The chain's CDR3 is CASNRLAGMAGELFF. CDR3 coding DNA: TGTGCCAGTAATCGACTAGCGGGAATGGCTGGGGAGCTGTTTTTT.

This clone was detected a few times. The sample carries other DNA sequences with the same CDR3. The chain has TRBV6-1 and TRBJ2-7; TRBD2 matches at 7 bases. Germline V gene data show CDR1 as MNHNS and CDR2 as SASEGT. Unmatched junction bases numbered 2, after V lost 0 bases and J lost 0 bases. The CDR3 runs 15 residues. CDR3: CASSEAGGSSYEQYF. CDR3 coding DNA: TGTGCCAGCAGTGAAGCGGGAGGGAGCTCCTACGAGCAGTACTTC.

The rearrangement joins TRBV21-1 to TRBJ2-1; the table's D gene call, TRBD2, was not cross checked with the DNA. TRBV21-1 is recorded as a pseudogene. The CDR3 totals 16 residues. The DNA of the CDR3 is TGTGCCAGCAGCAAAGGGCGCGGGGGGGCCGAGTATGAGCAGTTCTTC. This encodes CASSKGRGGAEYEQFF.

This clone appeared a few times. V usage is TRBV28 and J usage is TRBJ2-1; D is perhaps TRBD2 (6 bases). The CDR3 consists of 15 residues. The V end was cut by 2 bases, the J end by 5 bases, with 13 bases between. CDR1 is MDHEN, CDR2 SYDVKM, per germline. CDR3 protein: CASSLTGRWDNEQFF. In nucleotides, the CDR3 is TGTGCCAGCAGTTTAACGGGGAGGTGGGACAATGAGCAGTTCTTC.

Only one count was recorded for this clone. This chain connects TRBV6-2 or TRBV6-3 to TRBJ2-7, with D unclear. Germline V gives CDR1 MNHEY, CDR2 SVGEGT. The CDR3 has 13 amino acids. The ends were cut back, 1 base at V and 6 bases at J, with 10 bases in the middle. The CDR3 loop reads CASSYFQNSEQYF. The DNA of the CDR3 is TGTGCCAGCAGTTACTTCCAAAACTCCGAGCAGTACTTC.

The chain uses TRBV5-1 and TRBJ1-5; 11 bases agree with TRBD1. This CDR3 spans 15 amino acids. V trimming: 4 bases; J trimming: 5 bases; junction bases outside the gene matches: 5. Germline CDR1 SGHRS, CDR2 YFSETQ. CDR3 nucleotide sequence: TGCGCCAGCAGCCTAGGACAGGGGGCAGATCAGCCCCAGCATTTT. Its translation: CASSLGQGADQPQHF.

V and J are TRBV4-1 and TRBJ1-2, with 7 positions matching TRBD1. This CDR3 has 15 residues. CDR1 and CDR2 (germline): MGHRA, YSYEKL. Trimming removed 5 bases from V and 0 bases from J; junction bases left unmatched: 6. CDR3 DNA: TGCGCCAGCAGCAAACAGGGGAACACTAACTATGGCTACACCTTC. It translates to CASSKQGNTNYGYTF.

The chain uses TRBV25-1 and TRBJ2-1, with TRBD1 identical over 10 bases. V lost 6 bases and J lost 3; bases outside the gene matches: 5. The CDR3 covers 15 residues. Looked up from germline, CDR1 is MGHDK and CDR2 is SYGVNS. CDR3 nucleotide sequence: TGTGCCAGCAGAATCCGGACAGGGGGCTACAATGAGCAGTTCTTC. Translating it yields CASRIRTGGYNEQFF.

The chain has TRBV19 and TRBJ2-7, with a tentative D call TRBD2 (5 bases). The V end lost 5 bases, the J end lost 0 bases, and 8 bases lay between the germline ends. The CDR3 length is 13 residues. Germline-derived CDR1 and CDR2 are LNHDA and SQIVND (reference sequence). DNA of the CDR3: TGTGCCAGTAGTGTAGGGAGCTCCTACGAGCAGTACTTC. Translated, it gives CASSVGSSYEQYF.

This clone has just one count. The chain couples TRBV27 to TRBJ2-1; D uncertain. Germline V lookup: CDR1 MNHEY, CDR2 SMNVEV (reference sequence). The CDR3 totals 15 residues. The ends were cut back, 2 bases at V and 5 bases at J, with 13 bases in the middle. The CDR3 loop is CASSLEQWADNEQFF. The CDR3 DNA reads TGTGCCAGCAGTTTAGAACAGTGGGCCGACAATGAGCAGTTCTTC.

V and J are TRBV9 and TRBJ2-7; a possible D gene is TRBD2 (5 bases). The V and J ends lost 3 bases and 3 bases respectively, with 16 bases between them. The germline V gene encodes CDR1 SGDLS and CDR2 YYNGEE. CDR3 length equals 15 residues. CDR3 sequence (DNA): TGTGCCAGCAGCGCAGCCCGTGGAGGTTTCTACGAGCAGTACTTC. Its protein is CASSAARGGFYEQYF.

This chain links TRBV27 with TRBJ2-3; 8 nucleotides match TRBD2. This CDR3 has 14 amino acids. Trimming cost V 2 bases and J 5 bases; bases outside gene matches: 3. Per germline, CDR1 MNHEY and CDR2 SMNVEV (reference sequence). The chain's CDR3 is CASSLNGGVDTQYF. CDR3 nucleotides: TGTGCCAGCAGTTTAAACGGGGGGGTAGATACGCAGTATTTT.

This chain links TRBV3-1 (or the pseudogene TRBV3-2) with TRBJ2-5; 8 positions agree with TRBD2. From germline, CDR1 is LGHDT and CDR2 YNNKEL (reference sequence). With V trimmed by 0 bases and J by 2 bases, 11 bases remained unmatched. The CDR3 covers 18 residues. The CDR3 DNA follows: TGTGCCAGCAGCCAAGAATCGGGGGGAATAGCGGGGCAAGAGACCCAGTACTTC. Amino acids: CASSQESGGIAGQETQYF.

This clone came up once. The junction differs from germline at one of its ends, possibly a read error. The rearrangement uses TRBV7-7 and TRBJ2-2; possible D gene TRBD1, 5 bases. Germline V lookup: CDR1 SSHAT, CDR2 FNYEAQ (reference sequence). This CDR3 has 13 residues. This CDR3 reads CASSLGHPGELFF. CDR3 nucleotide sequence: TGTGCTAGCAGCTTAGGACACCCCGGGGAGCTGTTTTTT.

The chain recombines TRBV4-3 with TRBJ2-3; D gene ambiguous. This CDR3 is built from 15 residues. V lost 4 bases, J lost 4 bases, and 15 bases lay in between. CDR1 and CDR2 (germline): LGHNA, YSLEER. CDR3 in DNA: TGCGCCAGCAGCCTTGACTCGAGGCAAGCAGATACGCAGTATTTT. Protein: CASSLDSRQADTQYF.

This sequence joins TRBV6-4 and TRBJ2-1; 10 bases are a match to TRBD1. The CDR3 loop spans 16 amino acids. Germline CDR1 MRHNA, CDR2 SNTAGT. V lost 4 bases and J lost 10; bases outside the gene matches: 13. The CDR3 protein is CASSAKTGGEVQEQFF. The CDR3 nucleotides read TGTGCCAGCAGTGCCAAGACAGGGGGCGAAGTTCAGGAGCAGTTCTTC.

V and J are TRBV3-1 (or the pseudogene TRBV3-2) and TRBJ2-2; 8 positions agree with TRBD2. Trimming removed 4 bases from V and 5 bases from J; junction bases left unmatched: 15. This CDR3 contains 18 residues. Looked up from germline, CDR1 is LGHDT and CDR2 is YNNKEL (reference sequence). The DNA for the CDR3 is TGTGCCAGCAGCCCCCGGGGGGCCGGGAGGGTTATAACCGGGGAGCTGTTTTTT. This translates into CASSPRGAGRVITGELFF.

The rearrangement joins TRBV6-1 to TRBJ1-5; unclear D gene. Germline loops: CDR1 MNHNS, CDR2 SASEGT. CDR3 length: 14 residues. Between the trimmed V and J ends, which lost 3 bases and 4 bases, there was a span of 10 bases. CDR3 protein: CASSDGVFNQPQHF. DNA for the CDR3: TGTGCCAGCAGTGACGGGGTCTTTAATCAGCCCCAGCATTTT.